Listed below are T cell receptor beta chains from one sample, sequenced in a study of response to subunit inactivated influenza vaccine. TCRdb reprocessed the RT-PCR reads via MiXCR and lists one record per CDR3 protein. The table has about 310,000 distinct CDR3 sequences, approximately 23% seen once. Specimen: PBMCs from blood, collected about 19 months after vaccination. All receptors derive from a man in his fifties or sixties who received an inactivated influenza vaccine. Each CDR3 is given with its conserved first and last residue. D genes are given only for firm matches. Clone size appears in some rows only: once, few, many, or a class for an expanded clone.

. TRBJ1-1 . TRBV7-2 TGTGCCAGCAGGCAAGGGGGGGTGCCTGAAGCTTTCTTT CASRQGGVPEAFF
TRBD2 TRBJ2-7 once TRBV30 TGTGCCTGGAGCGGGGTCGGGGGGGGCCACGAGCAGTACTTC CAWSGVGGGHEQYF
. TRBJ2-5 . TRBV12-3/TRBV12-4 TGTGCCAGCAGTTTGTGGGTAAACCAAGAGACCCAGTACTTC CASSLWVNQETQYF
TRBD1 TRBJ1-2 few TRBV6-5 TGTGCCAGCAGTTGGACAGGAACCTATGGCTACACCTTC CASSWTGTYGYTF
TRBD2 TRBJ2-2 . TRBV11-2 TGTGCCAGCAGCTGGACTAGCGGGCTCGCCGGGGAGCTGTTTTTT CASSWTSGLAGELFF
. TRBJ1-6 many TRBV4-1 TGCGCCAGCAGCCAAGGGGGACTCCTAAGCTCCTATAATTCACCCCTCCACTTT CASSQGGLLSSYNSPLHF
TRBD1 TRBJ1-1 . TRBV5-1 TGCGCCAGCAGCACACAGGGGGTCCGCACTGAAGCTTTCTTT CASSTQGVRTEAFF
. TRBJ1-2 . TRBV4-2 TGTGCCAGCAGACTATTCGGGGGGGCGAGTACCGACGGCTACACCTTC CASRLFGGASTDGYTF
TRBD2 TRBJ2-5 . TRBV6-2/TRBV6-3 TGTGCCAGCAAGACTAGCGGGAGAGAGACCCAGTACTTC CASKTSGRETQYF
. TRBJ2-7 few TRBV13 TGTGCCAGCAGCCGAACCCCTTGGGGGTTCAACGAGCAGTACTTC CASSRTPWGFNEQYF
TRBD2 TRBJ2-1 . TRBV29-1 TGCAGCGTTGAATGGCTAGCGGGAGGGAAGTCTGAGCAGTTCTTC CSVEWLAGGKSEQFF
. TRBJ2-1 few TRBV24-1 TGTGCCACCAGTGACCCGCAAATCAATGAGCAGTTCTTC CATSDPQINEQFF
TRBD1 TRBJ1-4 . TRBV4-3 TGCGCCAGCAGCCAAGATTTTACAGGGGGGGTTGAAAAACTGTTTTTT CASSQDFTGGVEKLFF
. TRBJ1-6 . TRBV20-1 TGCAGTGCTAGAGAGGGGGCGAATTCACCCCTCCACTTT CSAREGANSPLHF
. TRBJ2-3 . TRBV12-5 TGTGCTAGTGGTTCCTCAGGGGATACGCAGTATTTT CASGSSGDTQYF
. TRBJ2-6 . TRBV6-5 TGTGCCAGCAGTTACTCGGGCAGCTCTGGGGCCAACGTCCTGACTTTC CASSYSGSSGANVLTF
. TRBJ2-3 . TRBV7-9 TGTGCCAGCAGCTTAGATCTGGGGGCAACAGATACGCAGTATTTT CASSLDLGATDTQYF
. TRBJ1-2 many TRBV2 TGTGCCAGCAGCGCCAGGGGAGTCTATGGCTACACCTTC CASSARGVYGYTF